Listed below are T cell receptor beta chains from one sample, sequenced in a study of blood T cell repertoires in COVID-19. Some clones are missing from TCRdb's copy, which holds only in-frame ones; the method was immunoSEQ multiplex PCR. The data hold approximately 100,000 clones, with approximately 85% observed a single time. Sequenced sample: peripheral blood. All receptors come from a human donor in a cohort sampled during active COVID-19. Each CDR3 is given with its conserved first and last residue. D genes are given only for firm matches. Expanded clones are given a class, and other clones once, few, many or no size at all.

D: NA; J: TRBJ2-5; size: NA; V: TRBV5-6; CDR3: CASSLWATQETQYF; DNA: TGTGCCAGCAGCTTGTGGGCCACCCAAGAGACCCAGTACTTC
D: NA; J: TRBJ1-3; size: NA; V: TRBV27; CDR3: CASSSRISGNTIYF; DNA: TGTGCCAGCAGTTCTCGTATATCTGGAAACACCATATATTTT
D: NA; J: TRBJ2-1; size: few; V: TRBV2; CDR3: CASSRQASYNEQFF; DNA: TGTGCCAGCAGCAGACAGGCGTCCTACAATGAGCAGTTCTTC
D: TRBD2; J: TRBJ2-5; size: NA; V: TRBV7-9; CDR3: CASSLALAGETQYF; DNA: TGTGCCAGCAGCTTAGCACTAGCGGGGGAGACCCAGTACTTC
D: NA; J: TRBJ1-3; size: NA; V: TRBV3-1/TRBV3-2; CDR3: CASSQELPGSGNTIYF; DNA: TGTGCCAGCAGCCAAGAGCTACCCGGCTCTGGAAACACCATATATTTT
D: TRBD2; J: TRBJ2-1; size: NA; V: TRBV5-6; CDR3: CASSSGGSYNEQFF; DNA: TGTGCCAGCAGCTCGGGAGGTTCCTACAATGAGCAGTTCTTC
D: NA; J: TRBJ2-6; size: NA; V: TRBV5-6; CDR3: CASSLFPYAGANVLTF; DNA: TGTGCCAGCAGCTTGTTTCCCTATGCTGGGGCCAACGTCCTGACTTTC
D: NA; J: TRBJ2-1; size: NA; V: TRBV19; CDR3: CASSAGLNSYNEQFF; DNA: TGTGCCAGTAGTGCGGGACTTAACTCCTACAATGAGCAGTTCTTC
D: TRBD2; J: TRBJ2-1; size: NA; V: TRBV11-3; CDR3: CASSPASGGFSYNEQFF; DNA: TGTGCCAGCAGCCCCGCTAGCGGGGGTTTCTCCTACAATGAGCAGTTCTTC
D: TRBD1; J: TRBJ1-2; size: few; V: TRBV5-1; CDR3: CASSFRDREGGYTF; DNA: TGCGCCAGCAGCTTCCGGGACAGGGAAGGGGGCTACACCTTC
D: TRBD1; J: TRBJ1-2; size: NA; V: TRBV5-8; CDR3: CASSAGTAYGYTF; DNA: TGTGCCAGCAGCGCCGGGACAGCGTATGGCTACACCTTC
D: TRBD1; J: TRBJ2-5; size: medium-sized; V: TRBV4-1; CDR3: CASSQAGTGKTQYF; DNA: TGCGCCAGCAGCCAAGCGGGGACAGGGAAGACCCAGTACTTC
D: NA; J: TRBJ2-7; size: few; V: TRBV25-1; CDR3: CATGLSYEQYF; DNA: TGTGCTACCGGTCTAAGCTACGAGCAGTACTTC
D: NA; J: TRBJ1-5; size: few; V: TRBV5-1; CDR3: CASSFAGGSNQPQHF; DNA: TGCGCCAGCAGCTTCGCGGGTGGCAGCAATCAGCCCCAGCATTTT
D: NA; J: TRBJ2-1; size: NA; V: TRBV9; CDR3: CASSGGEGSYNEQFF; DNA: TGTGCCAGCAGCGGGGGAGAAGGGTCCTACAATGAGCAGTTCTTC
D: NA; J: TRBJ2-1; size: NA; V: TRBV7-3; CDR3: CASALRGAEQFF; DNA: TGTGCCAGCGCCCTAAGGGGCGCTGAGCAGTTCTTC
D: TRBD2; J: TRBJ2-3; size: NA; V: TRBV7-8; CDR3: CASSLGTSVITDTQYF; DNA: TGTGCCAGCAGCTTAGGGACTAGCGTAATCACAGATACGCAGTATTTT
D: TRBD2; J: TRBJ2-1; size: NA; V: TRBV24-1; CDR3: CATSEGTSGIVRGSYNEQFF; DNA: TGTGCCACCAGTGAGGGGACTAGCGGGATAGTAAGAGGGTCCTACAATGAGCAGTTCTTC
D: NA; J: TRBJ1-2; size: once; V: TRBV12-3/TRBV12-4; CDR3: CASSSGGIYGYTF; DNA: TGTGCCAGCAGTTCGGGGGGAATCTATGGCTACACCTTC
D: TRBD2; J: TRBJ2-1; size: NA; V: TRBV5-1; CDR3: CASSYGTSGSDEQFF; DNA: TGCGCCAGCAGCTACGGGACTAGCGGGAGTGATGAGCAGTTCTTC
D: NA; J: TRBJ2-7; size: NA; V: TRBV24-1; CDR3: CATGVPDRDTYEQYF; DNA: TGTGCCACCGGAGTTCCAGACCGAGATACCTACGAGCAGTACTTC
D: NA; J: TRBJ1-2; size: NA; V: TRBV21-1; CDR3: CASSKTEGVGVTGYTF; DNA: TGTGCCAGCAGCAAAACCGAGGGAGTGGGTGTGACTGGCTACACCTTC
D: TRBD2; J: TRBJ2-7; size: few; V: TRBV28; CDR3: CASSLGGVQYF; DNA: TGTGCCAGCAGTTTAGGGGGGGTACAGTACTTC
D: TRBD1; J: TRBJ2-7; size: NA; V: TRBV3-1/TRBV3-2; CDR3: CASSRWDSSPFEQYF; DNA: TGTGCCAGCAGCCGTTGGGACAGTTCCCCTTTCGAGCAGTACTTC
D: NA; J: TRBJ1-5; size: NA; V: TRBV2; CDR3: CASSYLPSTPPQHF; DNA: TGTGCCAGCAGTTATTTGCCGTCGACACCGCCCCAGCATTTT
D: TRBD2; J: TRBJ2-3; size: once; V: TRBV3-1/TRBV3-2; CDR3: CASSPGLAGADTQYF; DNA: TGTGCCAGCAGCCCCGGACTAGCGGGGGCAGATACGCAGTATTTT
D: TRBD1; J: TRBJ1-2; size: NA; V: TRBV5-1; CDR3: CASSSMQGDGYTF; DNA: TGCGCCAGCAGCTCCATGCAGGGGGATGGCTACACCTTC
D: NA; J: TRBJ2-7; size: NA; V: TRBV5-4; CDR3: CASRPTGSYEQYF; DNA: TGTGCCAGCAGGCCGACAGGTTCCTACGAGCAGTACTTC
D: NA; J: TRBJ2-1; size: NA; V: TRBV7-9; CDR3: CASSSQTGGEQFF; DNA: TGTGCCAGCAGCAGCCAGACAGGCGGGGAGCAGTTCTTC